One and the same sample provided the 9 T cell receptor beta chains below, sequenced in a study of CD8+ T cells in alopecia areata. cDNA serving as the sequencing template came from extracted, reverse transcribed RNA. Generated by immunoSEQ multiplex PCR, the TCRdb table keeps only in-frame clones and is missing some. The sample shows about 150,000 clones, 80% to 90% of them seen only once. Specimen: CD8+ T cells sorted from blood, collected at week 0. The source is a human donor with alopecia areata.

CDR3 in amino acids: CASRGGKTYEQYF. CDR3 bases: TGTGCCAGCAGAGGAGGAAAAACCTACGAGCAGTACTTC. V is TRBV11-2 and J is TRBJ2-7; the D gene is possibly TRBD2 (5 bases). V was trimmed by 6 bases and J by 2 bases, leaving 11 bases between them. Germline loops: CDR1 SGHAT, CDR2 FQNNGV. The CDR3 runs 13 residues.

The V gene is TRBV19, the J gene TRBJ1-5; D is ambiguous. Germline assignment: CDR1 LNHDA and CDR2 SQIVND (reference sequence). V was trimmed by 0 bases and J by 3 bases, leaving 15 bases between them. This CDR3 is 17 amino acids long. The CDR3 region is CASSIDPSGGFNQPQHF. The CDR3 nucleotides are TGTGCCAGTAGTATAGATCCGTCCGGCGGGTTCAATCAGCCCCAGCATTTT. The complete variable domain, with remaining parts taken from reference TRBV19 and TRBJ1-5, reads DGGITQSPKYLFRKEGQNVTLSCEQNLNHDAMYWYRQDPGQGLRLIYYSQIVNDFQKGDIAEGYSVSREKKESFPLTVTSAQKNPTAFYLCASSIDPSGGFNQPQHFGDGTRLSIL.

V usage is TRBV6-5 and J usage is TRBJ1-3, with D unresolved. CDR1 MNHEY and CDR2 SVGAGI come from the germline V gene. Trimming stripped 4 bases from V and 4 bases from J, with 2 bases between. The CDR3 consists of 11 residues. The CDR3 bases are TGTGCCAGCAGTTTCGGAAACACCATATATTTT. Translated, it gives CASSFGNTIYF.

The chain is built from TRBV29-1 and TRBJ2-1, with TRBD2 matching 11 bases. In germline, CDR1 is SQVTM, CDR2 ANQGSEA. This CDR3 region has 14 residues. The V segment lost 4 bases and the J segment 3 bases; nucleotides outside the gene matches: 2. CDR3 sequence: CSVVGLAVYNEQFF. CDR3 nucleotide sequence: TGCAGCGTTGTGGGACTAGCGGTCTACAATGAGCAGTTCTTC.

V usage is TRBV6-4 and J usage is TRBJ2-1; D is unclear. The CDR3 is 12 amino acids. Germline loops: CDR1 MRHNA, CDR2 SNTAGT. The V end lost 3 bases, the J end lost 5 bases, and 5 bases lay between the germline ends. The CDR3 DNA sequence: TGTGCCAGCAGTGATTGGGACAATGAGCAGTTCTTC. Translating gives CASSDWDNEQFF.

This clone was detected only a few times. The J gene is TRBJ2-7, the V gene TRBV10-3, with a possible D match to TRBD2 (6 bases). This CDR3 comprises 11 residues. Trimming shortened V by 6 bases and J by 3 bases, and 6 bases separated the two germline ends. Germline V CDR1 and CDR2: ENHRY, SYGVKD. In nucleotides, the CDR3 is TGTGCCATCAGGGACTACTACGAGCAGTACTTC. It translates to CAIRDYYEQYF.

The chain carries TRBV6-1 and TRBJ1-1; maybe TRBD1 (6 bases). Germline V gene lookup returns CDR1 MNHNS and CDR2 SASEGT. The V end lost 6 bases, the J end lost 1 base, and 12 bases lay between the germline ends. This CDR3 has 14 residues. The chain's CDR3 is CASSLGRGNTEAFF. As DNA, the CDR3 is TGTGCCAGCAGCCTTGGCAGGGGGAACACTGAAGCTTTCTTT.

The V and J genes are TRBV7-9 and TRBJ2-7; 9 bases are a match to TRBD1. CDR1 is SEHNR and CDR2 is FQNEAQ in the germline V gene (reference sequence). The CDR3 is made up of 14 amino acids. V was pared by 5 bases and J by 5 bases, with 7 bases of the junction left unmatched. The CDR3 spells CASSHRDRVNEQYF. For the CDR3, the DNA is TGTGCCAGCAGCCACAGGGACAGGGTAAACGAGCAGTACTTC.

J is TRBJ2-1 and V is TRBV6-6; D remains ambiguous. Germline values: CDR1 MNHNY, CDR2 SVGAGI (reference sequence). CDR3 length: 13 residues. The germline V and J ends were trimmed by 6 bases and 3 bases, with 9 bases remaining between them. The CDR3 reads CASSPLLYNEQFF. As DNA, the CDR3 is TGTGCCAGCAGCCCCCTTCTCTACAATGAGCAGTTCTTC.